The T cell receptor beta chain described here comes from a study of blood T cell repertoires in COVID-19. Study at large: Specimens from acute and convalescent COVID-19 originated in the United States, Italy and Spain. The analysed material was cDNA or gDNA that came from T cells, B-cell-depleted T cells, or PBMCs.

CDR3 size: 16 residues. Losses at the gene ends were 5 bases for V and 4 bases for J; bases not matched to a gene: 11. Germline CDR1 is SGHTA and CDR2 is FQGNSA. In the original processing: From reference gene primer amplification, estimates of nucleated cell counts were derived. TCRdb's copy holds only in-frame clones and misses some; the assay was immunoSEQ multiplex PCR. V and J calls and clone size follow that table, whereas D and trimming were derived from the DNA. The table records 70,000 to 80,000 clones, roughly 82% of them present only once. The specimen was peripheral blood. The TCR comes from a man over 45 with acute or convalescent COVID-19. This chain uses TRBV7-2 with TRBJ1-5, with 7 positions matching TRBD1. Here the CDR3 reads CASSPGGFLGNQPQHF. As DNA, the CDR3 is TGTGCCAGCAGCCCAGGGGGGTTCTTAGGGAATCAGCCCCAGCATTTT.